The T cell receptor (beta chain) under discussion was sequenced for a study of CD8 T cells in Susac syndrome. About this clonotype: Its target is unknown.

Germline assignment: CDR1 SGHNT and CDR2 YYREEE (reference sequence). The CDR3 sequence is 17 residues long. Trimming stripped 0 bases from V and 4 bases from J, with 16 bases between. An amount of RNA that ranged from roughly 0.5 to 1 ug was reverse transcribed with random hexamers. TCRdb ran MiXCR on the immunoSEQ multiplex PCR reads and lists one entry per CDR3 protein. The table lists roughly 67,000 distinct CDR3 sequences, roughly 95% of them singletons. Study results and caveats: The study's TCR sequencing and HLA analysis drew on a certain number of individuals. That number was acknowledged as relatively small.

The clonotype comes from a human donor with multiple sclerosis. This chain links TRBV5-4 with TRBJ2-2, with D possibly matching TRBD2 (6 bases). The sequenced sample was CD8+ T cells from PBMCs. CDR3 sequence (DNA): TGTGCCAGCAGCTTGGGACTTTTGGGGGGAACCACCGGGGAGCTGTTTTTT. This gives the protein CASSLGLLGGTTGELFF.